Sequencing of this T cell receptor (beta chain) was carried out in a study of blood T cell repertoires in COVID-19. The overall study: From the United States, Italy and Spain came samples of acute and convalescent COVID-19. PBMCs, B-cell-depleted T cells, or T cells were the source of the cDNA or gDNA that made up the material.

The CDR3 extends over 16 amino acids. CDR1 is SGHNT and CDR2 is YYREEE in the germline V gene (reference sequence). The V and J ends lost 5 bases and 7 bases, in that order; junction bases with no gene match: 14. Some clones are missing from TCRdb's copy, which holds only in-frame ones; the method was immunoSEQ multiplex PCR. Among around 200,000 clones, roughly four fifths were seen once, and the ten largest hold about 4.2%. Sequencing was carried out using peripheral blood. V usage is TRBV5-4 and J usage is TRBJ2-3; 9 nucleotides agree with TRBD2. The clonotype comes from a man aged 45-65 years with active or convalescent COVID-19. The CDR3 reads CASSLVAGEFGNTQYF. In DNA, the CDR3 is TGTGCCAGCAGTTTAGTAGCGGGGGAGTTTGGAAATACGCAGTATTTT.